This T cell receptor beta chain was identified in a study of vaccination and CD4 T cells after COVID-19. For the study at large: The convalescents, six males and four females, included two who were Hispanic.

Sample treatment: roughly 11-day PBMC culture with coronavirus spike peptide pools or control peptides (ViraFEST assay). Culture of 1.5 million to 2 million PBMCs per well took place with about 9 IU/ml IL-2 and roughly 9.5 ug/ml peptide pools. The CDR3 is 15 amino acids. Germline V lookup: CDR1 MNHNS, CDR2 SASEGT. The ends were cut back, 5 bases at V and 3 bases at J, with 14 bases in the middle. Sequenced with the Oncomine TCR Beta short-read assay was DNA taken from cultured CD4+ T cells. Each CDR3 protein is one row after TCRdb ran MiXCR on the PCR reads. Seen here are around 19,000 distinct CDR3 sequences, around 55% observed once, and the top ten hold approximately 10%. As to this clonotype: Its antigen is not identified.

The TCR was taken from a human donor who had recovered from COVID-19. The V call is TRBV6-1, the J call TRBJ1-5; TRBD1 might be the D (5 bases). Material for sequencing was CD4+ T cells from blood, cultured in vitro. Written as DNA, the CDR3 is TGTGCCAGCAGTCACGGCGGGGGGAACAATCAGCCCCAGCATTTT. Translation gives CASSHGGGNNQPQHF.